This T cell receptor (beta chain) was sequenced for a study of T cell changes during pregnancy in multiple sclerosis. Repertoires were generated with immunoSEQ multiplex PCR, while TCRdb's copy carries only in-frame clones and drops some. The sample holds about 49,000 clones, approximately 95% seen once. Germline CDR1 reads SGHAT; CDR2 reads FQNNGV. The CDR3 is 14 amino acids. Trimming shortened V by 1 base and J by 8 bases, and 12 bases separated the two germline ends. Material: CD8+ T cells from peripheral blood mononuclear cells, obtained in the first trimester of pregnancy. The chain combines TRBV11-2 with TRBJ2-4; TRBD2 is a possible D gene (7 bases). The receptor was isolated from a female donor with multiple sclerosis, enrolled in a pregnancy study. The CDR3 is CASSLGGGTDIQYF. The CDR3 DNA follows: TGTGCCAGCAGCTTAGGCGGGGGCACTGACATTCAGTACTTC. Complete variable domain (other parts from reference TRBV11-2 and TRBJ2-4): EAGVAQSPRYKIIEKRQSVAFWCNPISGHATLYWYQQILGQGPKLLIQFQNNGVVDDSQLPKDRFSAERLKGVDSTLKIQPAKLEDSAVYLCASSLGGGTDIQYFGAGTRLSVL.